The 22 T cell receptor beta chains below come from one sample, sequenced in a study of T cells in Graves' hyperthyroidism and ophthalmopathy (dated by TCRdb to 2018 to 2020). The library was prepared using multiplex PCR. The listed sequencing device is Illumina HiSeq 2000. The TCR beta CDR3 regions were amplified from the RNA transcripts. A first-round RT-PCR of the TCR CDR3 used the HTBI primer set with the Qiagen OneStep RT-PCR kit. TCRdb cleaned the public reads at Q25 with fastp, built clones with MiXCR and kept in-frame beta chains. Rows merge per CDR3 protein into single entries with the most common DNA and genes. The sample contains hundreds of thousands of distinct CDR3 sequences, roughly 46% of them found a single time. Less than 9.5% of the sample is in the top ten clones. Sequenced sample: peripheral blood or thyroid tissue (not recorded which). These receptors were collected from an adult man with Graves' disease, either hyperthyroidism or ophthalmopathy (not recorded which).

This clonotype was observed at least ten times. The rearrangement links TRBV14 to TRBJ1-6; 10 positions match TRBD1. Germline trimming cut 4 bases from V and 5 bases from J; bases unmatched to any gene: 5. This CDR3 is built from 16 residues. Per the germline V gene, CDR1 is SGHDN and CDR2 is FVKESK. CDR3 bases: TGTGCCAGCAGCCCGTCGACAGGGGGCAATAATTCACCCCTCCACTTT. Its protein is CASSPSTGGNNSPLHF.

The CDR3 here is CASFNRDRAYGYTF. For the CDR3, the DNA is TGTGCCAGTTTTAACCGGGACAGGGCCTATGGCTACACCTTC. The rearrangement joins TRBV19 to TRBJ1-2, with 9 bases that match TRBD1. The V gene's germline CDR1 is LNHDA and CDR2 SQIVND (reference sequence). With 8 bases clipped from V and 4 bases from J, the junction kept 8 bases outside the gene matches. There are 14 residues in the CDR3.

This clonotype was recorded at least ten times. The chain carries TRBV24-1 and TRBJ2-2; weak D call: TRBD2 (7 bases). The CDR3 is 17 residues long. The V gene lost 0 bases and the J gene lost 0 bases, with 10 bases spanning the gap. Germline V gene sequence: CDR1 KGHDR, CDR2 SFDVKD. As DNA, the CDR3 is TGTGCCACCAGTGATTTGCAAGGGGGGGCGAACACCGGGGAGCTGTTTTTT. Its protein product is CATSDLQGGANTGELFF.

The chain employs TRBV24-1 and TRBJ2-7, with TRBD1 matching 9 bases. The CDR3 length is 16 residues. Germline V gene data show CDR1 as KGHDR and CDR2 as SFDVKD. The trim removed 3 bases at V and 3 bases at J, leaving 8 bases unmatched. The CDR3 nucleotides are TGTGCCACCAGTGATCCCTCTGACAGGGGGGACTACGAGCAGTACTTC. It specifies CATSDPSDRGDYEQYF.

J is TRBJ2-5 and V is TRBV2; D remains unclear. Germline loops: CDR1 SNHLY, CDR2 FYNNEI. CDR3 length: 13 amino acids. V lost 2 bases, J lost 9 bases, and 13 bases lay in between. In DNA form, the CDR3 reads TGTGCCAGCAGTGAATGGTCAGGTCGGGCCCAGTACTTC. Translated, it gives CASSEWSGRAQYF. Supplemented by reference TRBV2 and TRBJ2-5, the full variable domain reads EPEVTQTPSHQVTQMGQEVILRCVPISNHLYFYWYRQILGQKVEFLVSFYNNEISEKSEIFDDQFSVERPDGSNFTLKIRSTKLEDSAMYFCASSEWSGRAQYFGPGTRLLVL.

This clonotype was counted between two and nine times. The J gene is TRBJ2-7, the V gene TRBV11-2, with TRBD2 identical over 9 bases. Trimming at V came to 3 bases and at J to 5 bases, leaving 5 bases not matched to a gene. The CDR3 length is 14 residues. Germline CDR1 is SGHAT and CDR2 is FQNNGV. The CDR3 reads CASSFVSGSNEQYF. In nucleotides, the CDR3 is TGTGCCAGCAGCTTTGTTAGCGGGAGTAACGAGCAGTACTTC.

The CDR3 sequence: CSVNDGGGQPQHF. In DNA, the CDR3 is TGCAGCGTGAACGACGGGGGGGGCCAGCCCCAGCATTTT. This chain links TRBV29-1 with TRBJ1-5; maybe TRBD1 (6 bases). Trimming removed 6 bases from V and 7 bases from J, with 16 bases in between. This CDR3 is 13 amino acids long. The germline CDR1 and CDR2 sequences are SQVTM and ANQGSEA.

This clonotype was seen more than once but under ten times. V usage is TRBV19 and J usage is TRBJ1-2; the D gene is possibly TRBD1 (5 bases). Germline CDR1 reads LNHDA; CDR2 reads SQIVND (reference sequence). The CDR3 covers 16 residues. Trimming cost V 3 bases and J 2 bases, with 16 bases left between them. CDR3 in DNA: TGTGCCAGTAGTATGGTGGGTGCAGGGAGGAACTATGGCTACACCTTC. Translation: CASSMVGAGRNYGYTF.

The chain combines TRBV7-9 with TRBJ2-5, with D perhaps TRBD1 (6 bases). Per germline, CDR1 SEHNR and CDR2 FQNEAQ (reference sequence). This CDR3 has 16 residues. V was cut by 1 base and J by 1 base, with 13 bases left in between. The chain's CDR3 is CASSLVSGTSQETQYF. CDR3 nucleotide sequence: TGTGCCAGCAGCTTAGTCTCGGGGACATCCCAAGAGACCCAGTACTTC.

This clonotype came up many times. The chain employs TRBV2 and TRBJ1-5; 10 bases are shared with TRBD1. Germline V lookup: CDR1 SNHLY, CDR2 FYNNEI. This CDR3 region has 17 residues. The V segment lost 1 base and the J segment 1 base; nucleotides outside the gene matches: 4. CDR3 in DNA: TGTGCCAGCAGTGAAGACCGGGACAGGGGAAGCAATCAGCCCCAGCATTTT. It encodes CASSEDRDRGSNQPQHF.

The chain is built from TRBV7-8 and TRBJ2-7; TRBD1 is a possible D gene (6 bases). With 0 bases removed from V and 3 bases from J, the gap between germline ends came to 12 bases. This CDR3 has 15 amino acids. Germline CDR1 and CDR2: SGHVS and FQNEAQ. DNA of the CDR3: TGTGCCAGCAGCTTAGCGCAGGGGCCACGCTACGAGCAGTACTTC. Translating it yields CASSLAQGPRYEQYF.

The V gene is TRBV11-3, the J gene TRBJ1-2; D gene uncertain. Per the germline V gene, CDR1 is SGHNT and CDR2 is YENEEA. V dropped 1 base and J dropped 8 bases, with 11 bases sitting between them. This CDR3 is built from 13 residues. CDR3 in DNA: TGTGCCAGCAGCTTAGTCGGGGTTGAGGGCTACACCTTC. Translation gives CASSLVGVEGYTF.

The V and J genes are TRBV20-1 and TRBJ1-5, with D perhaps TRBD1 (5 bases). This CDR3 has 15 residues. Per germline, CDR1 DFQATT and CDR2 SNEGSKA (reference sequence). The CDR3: CRKKMDKNSNQPQHF. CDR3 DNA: TGCAGAAAGAAAATGGACAAAAATAGCAATCAGCCCCAGCATTTT.

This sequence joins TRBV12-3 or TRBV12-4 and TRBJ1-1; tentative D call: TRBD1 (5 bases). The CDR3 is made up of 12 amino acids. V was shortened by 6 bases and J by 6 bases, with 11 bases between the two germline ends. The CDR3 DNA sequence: TGTGCCAGCAGGATAGGGGAATCTGAAGCTTTCTTT. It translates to CASRIGESEAFF.

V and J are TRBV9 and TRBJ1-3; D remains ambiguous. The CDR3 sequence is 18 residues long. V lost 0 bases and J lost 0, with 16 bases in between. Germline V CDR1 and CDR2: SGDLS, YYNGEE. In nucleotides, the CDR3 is TGTGCCAGCAGCGTAGAGTTCCCCGGCAGTGGCTCTGGAAACACCATATATTTT. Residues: CASSVEFPGSGSGNTIYF.

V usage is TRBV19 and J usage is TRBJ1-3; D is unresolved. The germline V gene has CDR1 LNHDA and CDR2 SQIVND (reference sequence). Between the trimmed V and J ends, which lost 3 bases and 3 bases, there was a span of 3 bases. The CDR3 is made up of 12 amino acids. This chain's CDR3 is CASSIRGNTIYF. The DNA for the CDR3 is TGTGCCAGTAGTATCCGTGGAAACACCATATATTTT. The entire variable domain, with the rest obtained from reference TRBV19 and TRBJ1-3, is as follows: DGGITQSPKYLFRKEGQNVTLSCEQNLNHDAMYWYRQDPGQGLRLIYYSQIVNDFQKGDIAEGYSVSREKKESFPLTVTSAQKNPTAFYLCASSIRGNTIYFGEGSWLTVV.

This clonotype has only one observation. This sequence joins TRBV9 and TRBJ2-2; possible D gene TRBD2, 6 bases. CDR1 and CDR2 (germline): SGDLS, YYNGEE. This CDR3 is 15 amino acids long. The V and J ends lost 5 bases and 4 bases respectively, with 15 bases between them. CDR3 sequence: CASRPGLPGTGELFF. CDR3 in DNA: TGTGCCAGCAGGCCGGGACTCCCGGGCACCGGGGAGCTGTTTTTT. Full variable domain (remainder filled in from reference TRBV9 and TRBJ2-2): DSGVTQTPKHLITATGQRVTLRCSPRSGDLSVYWYQQSLDQGLQFLIQYYNGEERAKGNILERFSAQQFPDLHSELNLSSLELGDSALYFCASRPGLPGTGELFFGEGSRLTVL.

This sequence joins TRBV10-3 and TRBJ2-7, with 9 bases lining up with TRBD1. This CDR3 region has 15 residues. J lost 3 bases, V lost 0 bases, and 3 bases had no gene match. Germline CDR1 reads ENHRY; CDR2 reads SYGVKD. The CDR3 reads CAISESGTGNYEQYF. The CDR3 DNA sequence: TGTGCCATCAGTGAGTCCGGGACAGGGAACTACGAGCAGTACTTC.

The CDR3 protein is CASGRIPEDTEAFF. DNA for the CDR3: TGTGCTAGTGGCCGCATCCCGGAAGACACTGAAGCTTTCTTT. The chain has TRBV12-5 and TRBJ1-1; D not resolved. The germline CDR1 and CDR2 sequences are LGHNT and FRNRAP. V was pared by 6 bases and J by 3 bases, with 14 bases between. The CDR3 consists of 14 residues. Full variable domain (outside the CDR3, taken from reference TRBV12-5 and TRBJ1-1): DARVTQTPRHKVTEMGQEVTMRCQPILGHNTVFWYRQTMMQGLELLAYFRNRAPLDDSGMPKDRFSAEMPDATLATLKIQPSEPRDSAVYFCASGRIPEDTEAFFGQGTRLTVV.

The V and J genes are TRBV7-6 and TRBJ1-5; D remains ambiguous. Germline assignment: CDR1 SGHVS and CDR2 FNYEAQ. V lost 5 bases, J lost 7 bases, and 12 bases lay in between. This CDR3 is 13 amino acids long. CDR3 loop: CASSLYPGQPQHF. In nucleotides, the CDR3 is TGTGCCAGCAGCCTTTACCCCGGACAGCCCCAGCATTTT.

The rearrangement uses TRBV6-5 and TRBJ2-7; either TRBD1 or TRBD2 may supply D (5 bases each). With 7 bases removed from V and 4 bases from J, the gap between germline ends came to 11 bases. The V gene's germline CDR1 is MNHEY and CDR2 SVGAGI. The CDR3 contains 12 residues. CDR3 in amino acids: CASTGREYEQYF. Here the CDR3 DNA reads TGTGCCAGCACCGGCAGGGAGTACGAGCAGTACTTC.

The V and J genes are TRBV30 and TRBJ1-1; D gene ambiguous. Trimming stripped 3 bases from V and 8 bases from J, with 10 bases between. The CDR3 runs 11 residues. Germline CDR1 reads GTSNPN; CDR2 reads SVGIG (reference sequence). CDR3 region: CAWSLAGEAFF. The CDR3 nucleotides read TGTGCCTGGAGCTTGGCGGGGGAAGCTTTCTTT.